This entry describes one T cell receptor beta chain. The target of this receptor is not known. Qualities for individual bases were not recorded, and no much larger clone is one base off. Library generation was performed with the immunoSEQ multiplex PCR assay. Entries here come from immuneACCESS through TCRdb and include only in-frame sequences with V and J called. Some clones fail to appear in such tables; in the studies checked, an unresolved V gene covers under half of the shortfall, and the cause of the remainder is unknown. Present in this sample are approximately 76,000 clones, 78% of which were seen just once. 3.5% to 4.5% of the sample is taken by the ten largest. The data belong to a study of radiotherapy plus CTLA-4 blockade in lung cancer (dated by TCRdb to the late 2010s). In the study overall: Among enrolled patients, 18% had an objective response and about 30% reached disease control. The study at large found these results: Early dynamic changes in blood T cell clones, together with increased serum interferon-beta after radiation, were reported as the strongest predictors of response. After treatment with radiotherapy and ipilimumab, TCR clones that came from tumors expanded in the peripheral blood.

Sequences SEHNR (CDR1) and FQNEAQ (CDR2) are obtained from the germline V gene (reference sequence). At the junction V is shortened by 1 base and J by 8 bases; bases outside the gene matches: 12. The CDR3 runs 17 amino acids, cysteine and phenylalanine included. Only the CDR3 DNA stays, 51 bases, in frame from base 1. The study tested focal radiation therapy combined with CTLA-4 blockade (ipilimumab) in patients with chemo-refractory metastatic non-small-cell lung cancer. This chain joins TRBV7-9 to TRBJ1-2; TRBD1 fits 11 bases in the junction. The sequencing here drew on peripheral blood, taken from a patient treated with radiotherapy plus ipilimumab. The clonotype comes from a human donor with non-small cell lung cancer who had a partial response to radiotherapy plus ipilimumab. Some clones in this sample may be carry-over from other donors' samples. The base sequence is TGTGCCAGCAGCTTAGGCCCTCCGGGACAGGGGGGCGGCGGCTACACCTTC. This encodes CASSLGPPGQGGGGYTF. Supplemented by the reference TRBV7-9 and TRBJ1-2 proteins around the CDR3, the complete variable domain is DTGVSQNPRHKITKRGQNVTFRCDPISEHNRLYWYRQTLGQGPEFLTYFQNEAQLEKSRLLSDRFSAERPKGSFSTLEIQRTEQGDSAMYLCASSLGPPGQGGGGYTFGSGTRLTVV.